The 31 T cell receptor beta chains below all came from one sample that was sequenced in a study of blood T cells in healthy people across ages. Primers used in a second PCR of roughly 7 to 12 cycles were a sample-barcoded 5' primer and a J-beta primer mix. TCRdb re-derived calls from the 5' RACE reads in MiXCR, one entry per CDR3 protein. Of over 600,000 distinct CDR3 sequences detected, 35% to 50% appear once; the ten largest clones hold 15% to 20%. Source material: blood. Receptors were obtained from a man aged 80 or over in good health.

This clonotype has a handful of counts. The chain joins TRBV6-6 to TRBJ1-5; a possible D gene is TRBD1 (5 bases). Germline V gene lookup returns CDR1 MNHNY and CDR2 SVGAGI (reference sequence). V shed 2 bases and J shed 9 bases, with 14 bases lying between them. The CDR3 is 14 residues long. The CDR3 protein is CASSYAQGEGPQHF. Written as DNA, the CDR3 is TGTGCCAGCAGTTACGCGCAGGGCGAGGGGCCCCAGCATTTT.

This clonotype was recorded a few times. This chain links TRBV5-1 with TRBJ2-1, with TRBD2 matching over 11 bases. V shed 6 bases, J shed 7 bases, and the junction held 12 bases outside the gene matches. Germline CDR1 SGHRS, CDR2 YFSETQ. The CDR3 length is 16 residues. This CDR3 is CASTGAQLAGVNEQFF. CDR3 DNA: TGCGCCAGCACGGGGGCCCAACTAGCGGGAGTGAATGAGCAGTTCTTC. Drawing the rest from reference TRBV5-1 and TRBJ2-1, the complete variable domain is KAGVTQTPRYLIKTRGQQVTLSCSPISGHRSVSWYQQTPGQGLQFLFEYFSETQRNKGNFPGRFSGRQFSNSRSEMNVSTLELGDSALYLCASTGAQLAGVNEQFFGPGTRLTVL.

The chain has TRBV7-2 and TRBJ2-3; 10 nucleotides match TRBD2. The germline V gene encodes CDR1 SGHTA and CDR2 FQGNSA. V gave up 7 bases and J gave up 5 bases; unmatched junction bases: 9. This CDR3 spans 15 amino acids. CDR3 protein: CASTQGSSGRDTQYF. DNA for the CDR3: TGTGCCAGCACCCAAGGGTCTAGCGGGAGAGATACGCAGTATTTT. Looking up the rest from reference TRBV7-2 and TRBJ2-3 gives the full variable domain: GAGVSQSPSNKVTEKGKDVELRCDPISGHTALYWYRQSLGQGLEFLIYFQGNSAPDKSGLPSDRFSAERTGGSVSTLTIQRTQQEDSAVYLCASTQGSSGRDTQYFGPGTRLTVL.

The sample holds a few counts of this clonotype. This chain connects TRBV5-1 to TRBJ2-5; D is possibly TRBD2 (6 bases). V was cut by 4 bases and J by 7 bases, with 23 bases left in between. The CDR3 runs 16 residues. Per germline, CDR1 SGHRS and CDR2 YFSETQ. As DNA, the CDR3 is TGCGCCAGCAGCCGCAGGACGGGACTCCAGATGGGGACCCAGTACTTC. Translated, it gives CASSRRTGLQMGTQYF.

The V call is TRBV28, the J call TRBJ1-2; D unresolved. The germline V gene has CDR1 MDHEN and CDR2 SYDVKM. The CDR3 loop spans 13 amino acids. The V and J ends lost 8 bases and 3 bases respectively, with 13 bases between them. The CDR3 protein is CASEPGRDYGYTF. The CDR3 region has the DNA TGTGCCAGCGAACCCGGACGGGACTATGGCTACACCTTC.

This clonotype showed up just a few times. V and J are TRBV7-3 and TRBJ2-7; possible D gene TRBD2, 5 bases. The CDR3 is 15 residues long. Germline V gene data show CDR1 as SGHTA and CDR2 as FQGTGA. Trimming cost V 2 bases and J 2 bases, with 13 bases left between them. CDR3 bases: TGTGCCAGCAGCTTAGGAGGTAGCGAAGCCTACGAGCAGTACTTC. The encoded protein is CASSLGGSEAYEQYF.

V is TRBV7-2 and J is TRBJ2-2; 11 positions agree with TRBD1. The V segment lost 3 bases and the J segment 4 bases; nucleotides outside the gene matches: 4. Germline V lookup: CDR1 SGHTA, CDR2 FQGNSA. The CDR3 is 16 residues long. The CDR3 DNA reads TGTGCCAGCAGCTTTGCCGGGACAGGGGGCACCGGGGAGCTGTTTTTT. Protein product: CASSFAGTGGTGELFF.

The chain joins TRBV7-2 to TRBJ2-5; 11 bases match TRBD2. V was pared by 5 bases and J by 0 bases, with 5 bases of the junction left unmatched. The CDR3 consists of 16 residues. Germline V CDR1 and CDR2: SGHTA, FQGNSA. CDR3 amino acids: CASSPRTSGYQETQYF. CDR3 nucleotides: TGTGCCAGCAGCCCCAGGACTAGCGGGTACCAAGAGACCCAGTACTTC.

At least ten counts were recorded for this clonotype. The rearrangement links TRBV15 to TRBJ2-5; the match to TRBD1 covers 10 bases. From germline, CDR1 is LNHNV and CDR2 YYDKDF (reference sequence). V trimming: 5 bases; J trimming: 7 bases; junction bases outside the gene matches: 7. The length of the CDR3 is 14 residues. CDR3 in DNA: TGTGCCACCAGCCAATGGGACAGGGGAGGGACCCAGTACTTC. This encodes CATSQWDRGGTQYF.

This chain links TRBV5-1 with TRBJ2-3; the D gene is possibly TRBD1 (5 bases). Germline-derived CDR1 and CDR2 are SGHRS and YFSETQ. The CDR3 totals 15 residues. The V gene lost 0 bases and the J gene lost 6 bases, with 14 bases spanning the gap. The CDR3 loop reads CASSLEGQGYDTQYF. CDR3 coding DNA: TGCGCCAGCAGCTTGGAAGGGCAGGGATACGATACGCAGTATTTT.

This clonotype was counted a few times. This sequence joins TRBV4-2 and TRBJ2-1, with D hard to call. The germline CDR1 and CDR2 sequences are LGHNA and YNFKEQ. The CDR3 is 13 residues long. V lost 1 base and J lost 12, with 13 bases in between. Written as DNA, the CDR3 is TGTGCCAGCAGCCAAGCAGGTGCTGGTGGGCAGTTCTTC. Translated, it gives CASSQAGAGGQFF.

The rearrangement links TRBV5-1 to TRBJ2-7; possibly TRBD2 for D (6 bases). CDR1 SGHRS and CDR2 YFSETQ come from the germline V gene. CDR3 size: 13 residues. With 5 bases removed from V and 4 bases from J, the gap between germline ends came to 13 bases. Written as DNA, the CDR3 is TGCGCCAGCAGGGAGGGGTCTGGGTACGAGCAGTACTTC. Residues: CASREGSGYEQYF.

V gene TRBV7-2 combines with J gene TRBJ2-2; no clear D gene. Between the trimmed V and J ends, which lost 5 bases and 3 bases, there was a span of 7 bases. The CDR3 is 13 amino acids. Germline loops: CDR1 SGHTA, CDR2 FQGNSA. The DNA of the CDR3 is TGTGCCAGCAGCAGCAGGCACACCGGGGAGCTGTTTTTT. This encodes CASSSRHTGELFF.

The J gene is TRBJ1-4, the V gene TRBV6-1, with D possibly being TRBD1 (5 bases). Germline V gene lookup returns CDR1 MNHNS and CDR2 SASEGT. With 5 bases removed from V and 2 bases from J, the gap between germline ends came to 12 bases. CDR3 length: 15 amino acids. The DNA for the CDR3 is TGTGCCAGCAGTTTTGATCGGGGGACTAATGAAAAACTGTTTTTT. This codes for CASSFDRGTNEKLFF.

This clonotype occurred many times. The CDR3 coding sequence is TGCAGTGCTCATCCTCTAACAGGGGGAGAGACCCAGTACTTC. Translated, it gives CSAHPLTGGETQYF. The gene calls are TRBV20-1 and TRBJ2-5; TRBD1 matches at 8 bases. The V gene end was trimmed by 5 bases and the J gene end by 4 bases; junction bases not matched to a gene: 9. The CDR3 runs 14 residues. Germline CDR1 DFQATT, CDR2 SNEGSKA (reference sequence).

Many counts were recorded for this clonotype. The chain recombines TRBV11-3 with TRBJ2-1; 12 bases are a match to TRBD2. The germline V gene has CDR1 SGHNT and CDR2 YENEEA. The CDR3 has 16 amino acids. V trimming: 4 bases; J trimming: 4 bases; junction bases outside the gene matches: 5. The CDR3 nucleotides are TGTGCCAGCAGCTCCCGGACTAGCGGGACGTACAATGAGCAGTTCTTC. Protein product: CASSSRTSGTYNEQFF.

V gene TRBV7-9 combines with J gene TRBJ2-1, with D hard to call. CDR1 and CDR2 (germline): SEHNR, FQNEAQ (reference sequence). Trimming stripped 2 bases from V and 3 bases from J, with 11 bases between. The length of the CDR3 is 15 residues. This CDR3 is CASSLSPSRYNEQFF. DNA for the CDR3: TGTGCCAGCAGCTTATCCCCCTCACGCTACAATGAGCAGTTCTTC.

This clonotype was observed at least ten times. The chain has TRBV6-2 or TRBV6-3 and TRBJ1-1; weak D call: TRBD1 (6 bases). The germline V and J ends were trimmed by 6 bases and 5 bases, with 16 bases remaining between them. Germline assignment: CDR1 MNHEY and CDR2 SVGEGT. This CDR3 is 14 amino acids long. CDR3 nucleotides: TGTGCCAGCAGCCCCCCAAGGGGGGAGACTGAAGCTTTCTTT. Encoded protein: CASSPPRGETEAFF.

The chain has TRBV9 and TRBJ2-7; TRBD2 matches at 13 bases. Germline CDR1 is SGDLS and CDR2 is YYNGEE. V shed 0 bases and J 1 base; nucleotides not matched to a gene: 10. There are 19 residues in the CDR3. The CDR3 sequence is CASSVATGGTSGNSYEQYF. The CDR3 region has the DNA TGTGCCAGCAGCGTAGCTACGGGCGGGACTAGCGGGAATTCCTACGAGCAGTACTTC.

This clonotype came up a few times. The chain combines TRBV5-1 with TRBJ2-5; no clear D. The DNA end lines up better with TRBJ2-7; the J call may be wrong. This CDR3 contains 15 residues. Germline V lookup: CDR1 SGHRS, CDR2 YFSETQ. The CDR3 loop is CASSLNGRKGTEQYF. The CDR3, as DNA: TGCGCCAGCAGCTTGAATGGGCGGAAGGGTACCGAGCAGTACTTC.

The chain uses TRBV20-1 and TRBJ2-1; 7 nucleotides align to TRBD2. J gave up 3 bases and V 1 base, and 6 bases lay outside the gene matches. Germline CDR1 reads DFQATT; CDR2 reads SNEGSKA (reference sequence). This CDR3 contains 15 residues. CDR3 protein: CSARARSGIYNEQFF. CDR3 bases: TGCAGTGCTAGAGCCCGCAGCGGGATCTACAATGAGCAGTTCTTC.

The V call is TRBV5-1, the J call TRBJ2-1; unclear D gene. Trimming took 2 bases from V and 3 from J, leaving 12 bases between them. Germline CDR1 reads SGHRS; CDR2 reads YFSETQ. The CDR3 totals 15 residues. The CDR3 DNA is TGCGCCAGCAGCTTATTAGCCGACGACTACAATGAGCAGTTCTTC. Protein: CASSLLADDYNEQFF.

This clonotype was detected once. The gene calls are TRBV10-3 and TRBJ1-2; 10 bases map to TRBD1. Germline assignment: CDR1 ENHRY and CDR2 SYGVKD. V shed 1 base, J shed 7 bases, and the junction held 9 bases outside the gene matches. The CDR3 is 16 amino acids. In nucleotides, the CDR3 is TGTGCCATCAGTGAGTTCGCCGGGACAGGGGTAGGTGGCTACACCTTC. Its protein is CAISEFAGTGVGGYTF.

This clonotype has a count of ten or more. V is TRBV20-1 and J is TRBJ2-7; the match to TRBD2 covers 14 bases. This CDR3 is 17 amino acids long. The ends lost 2 bases at V and 3 bases at J; junction bases unmatched: 9. Germline CDR1 is DFQATT and CDR2 is SNEGSKA (reference sequence). The chain's CDR3 is CSARPPGLAGEIYEQYF. The CDR3 DNA follows: TGCAGTGCTAGACCTCCGGGACTAGCGGGAGAAATCTACGAGCAGTACTTC.

The rearrangement links TRBV21-1 to TRBJ2-5; TRBD1 is the table's D call, not checked against the DNA. TRBV21-1 is shown as a pseudogene. The CDR3 has 16 residues. The CDR3 here is CASSKVSDGEQETQYF. The CDR3 DNA reads TGTGCCAGCAGCAAAGTCTCGGACGGGGAACAAGAGACCCAGTACTTC.

In this sample, this clonotype turned up a few times. The chain joins TRBV4-2 to TRBJ2-3; TRBD2 matches 7 bases. CDR1 LGHNA and CDR2 YNFKEQ come from the germline V gene. The CDR3 extends over 15 amino acids. Unmatched junction bases numbered 4, after V lost 4 bases and J lost 0 bases. The CDR3 nucleotides read TGTGCCAGCAGCCGTTCTAGCGGTAGCACAGATACGCAGTATTTT. Protein product: CASSRSSGSTDTQYF.

This chain links TRBV5-6 with TRBJ1-6; the match to TRBD1 covers 8 bases. CDR3 size: 15 residues. Per germline, CDR1 SGHDT and CDR2 YYEEEE. Trimming removed 4 bases from V and 7 bases from J; junction bases left unmatched: 7. The CDR3 sequence is CASSAEDRVNSPLHF. CDR3 nucleotides: TGTGCCAGCAGCGCGGAGGACAGGGTGAATTCACCCCTCCACTTT.

The chain links TRBV5-1 to TRBJ2-2, with 10 bases matching TRBD1. Looked up from germline, CDR1 is SGHRS and CDR2 is YFSETQ. Germline trimming cut 8 bases from V and 3 bases from J; bases unmatched to any gene: 7. This CDR3 spans 15 amino acids. The CDR3 protein is CASFRTGGDTGELFF. The CDR3 DNA follows: TGCGCCAGTTTTAGGACAGGGGGAGACACCGGGGAGCTGTTTTTT.

This chain uses TRBV7-2 with TRBJ2-7, with TRBD2 as a possible D gene (5 bases). V lost 4 bases and J 7 bases, leaving 17 bases between the germline ends. Germline V gene sequence: CDR1 SGHTA, CDR2 FQGNSA. The CDR3 contains 14 residues. The CDR3 DNA follows: TGTGCCAGCAGCTCCGCCAGCGGACTTTGGGAGCAGTACTTC. Its protein product is CASSSASGLWEQYF.

The CDR3 DNA follows: TGTGCCAGCAGCACCGGACAGGGGTTCTACAATGAGCAGTTCTTC. Its translation is CASSTGQGFYNEQFF. This chain links TRBV14 with TRBJ2-1; 9 bases map to TRBD1. Looked up from germline, CDR1 is SGHDN and CDR2 is FVKESK. The length of the CDR3 is 15 residues. The V gene end was trimmed by 5 bases and the J gene end by 3 bases; junction bases not matched to a gene: 5.

The V and J genes are TRBV6-5 and TRBJ2-7; D may match TRBD1 or TRBD2 (5 bases each). CDR3 length: 15 residues. Germline V gene data show CDR1 as MNHEY and CDR2 as SVGAGI. V lost 4 bases to trimming and J lost 3 bases, with 16 bases between them. CDR3 nucleotide sequence: TGTGCCAGCAGTTCGGGTCCCTCGGGGCTCTACGAGCAGTACTTC. Amino acid sequence: CASSSGPSGLYEQYF.